This record concerns one TCR beta chain sequence. The antigen is undetermined. These data originate in a study of regulatory T cells in long-lasting Graves disease. The study, taken as a whole, reports: Public clonotype sharing was higher in persistent than newly diagnosed patients.

In germline, CDR1 is MDHEN, CDR2 SYDVKM. Trimming took off 6 bases at V and 4 bases at J, with 19 bases between the two ends. The CDR3 extends over 15 amino acids. Arm-PCR of CDR3 regions and iRepertoire HTBI primers were the basis on which TCR beta libraries were built. TCRdb reanalysed the multiplex PCR reads using MiXCR and keeps one entry per CDR3 protein. The sample contains 680,000 or so distinct CDR3 sequences, approximately 15% of which appear only once. The time point is: newly diagnosed GD, antithyroid drugs for less than 3 months. Researchers made the TCR library from RNA that was extracted from PBMCs. As a group, patients came from one endocrinology department in Xi'an, China. This same sample was also taken into another study, of T cells in Graves' hyperthyroidism and ophthalmopathy. As that report states: Hyperthyroidism had been newly diagnosed in patients aged 18 to 65, and its duration was under 2 months. In the first-round RT-PCR of the TCR CDR3, the HTBI primer set was used.

Sequences were derived from peripheral blood mononuclear cells (PBMCs), sampled at new diagnosis, from a patient treated with antithyroid drugs. This sequence joins TRBV28 and TRBJ2-7; tentatively, D is TRBD1 or TRBD2 (5 bases each). This TCR was sampled from a woman in her 30s with Graves disease. CDR3: CASRGSGTVNYEQYF. In DNA form, the CDR3 reads TGTGCCAGCAGGGGCTCCGGGACGGTCAATTACGAGCAGTACTTC.